Below, 8 T cell receptor beta chains from the same sample are listed, as sequenced in a study of T cells in Graves' hyperthyroidism and ophthalmopathy. RNA transcripts were the template for amplifying TCR beta CDR3 regions. First-round RT-PCR with HTBI primers amplified the TCR CDR3 region. TCRdb analysed the multiplex PCR reads with MiXCR anew, one entry per CDR3 protein. The repertoire has 480,000 or so distinct CDR3 sequences, about 15% of them found once; the top ten carry under 20%. The sequenced material came from blood. The receptors derive from a woman in her late teens or twenties with Graves' hyperthyroidism.

This clonotype was observed a few times. J is TRBJ2-5 and V is TRBV7-9, with TRBD2 matching 9 bases. V trimming: 1 base; J trimming: 4 bases; junction bases outside the gene matches: 4. CDR3 length: 15 residues. Germline V lookup: CDR1 SEHNR, CDR2 FQNEAQ (reference sequence). The DNA of the CDR3 is TGTGCCAGCAGCTTAGGTAGCGGGAGCTTAGAGACCCAGTACTTC. Translating it yields CASSLGSGSLETQYF. The whole variable domain, filled in from reference TRBV7-9 and TRBJ2-5, reads DTGVSQNPRHKITKRGQNVTFRCDPISEHNRLYWYRQTLGQGPEFLTYFQNEAQLEKSRLLSDRFSAERPKGSFSTLEIQRTEQGDSAMYLCASSLGSGSLETQYFGPGTRLLVL.

In its sample, this clonotype was seen many times. The V gene is TRBV10-3, the J gene TRBJ2-4; 7 positions agree with TRBD1. Germline V gives CDR1 ENHRY, CDR2 SYGVKD. V gave up 2 bases and J gave up 8 bases; unmatched junction bases: 9. The CDR3 is 15 residues long. CDR3 loop: CAISEPHNRGDIQYF. The CDR3 nucleotides are TGTGCCATCAGTGAGCCCCACAACAGGGGTGACATTCAGTACTTC.

This clonotype was counted many times. The chain uses TRBV30 and TRBJ1-4, with D maybe TRBD1 (6 bases). This CDR3 spans 15 amino acids. The V gene's germline CDR1 is GTSNPN and CDR2 SVGIG (reference sequence). Trimming took off 3 bases at V and 10 bases at J, with 21 bases between the two ends. The CDR3 loop is CAWSLQTGGFGKLFF. The CDR3 bases are TGTGCCTGGAGCCTCCAGACAGGAGGGTTTGGAAAACTGTTTTTT.

The chain couples TRBV5-6 to TRBJ1-1, with D unresolved. The CDR3 loop spans 15 amino acids. The germline gives CDR1 SGHDT, CDR2 YYEEEE. V dropped 0 bases and J dropped 1 base, with 10 bases sitting between them. The DNA of the CDR3 is TGTGCCAGCAGCTTGGTTGGCCCGGAGAACACTGAAGCTTTCTTT. As protein: CASSLVGPENTEAFF.

The V call is TRBV12-3 or TRBV12-4, the J call TRBJ2-1; perhaps D is TRBD1 or TRBD2 (6 bases each). There are 14 residues in the CDR3. Trimming shortened V by 6 bases and J by 7 bases, and 16 bases separated the two germline ends. The CDR3 DNA sequence: TGTGCCAGCAGCCCAGAGGGGGGAAGAAATGAGCAGTTCTTC. Translated, it gives CASSPEGGRNEQFF.

This clonotype was seen a handful of times. The V gene is TRBV7-2, the J gene TRBJ2-7, with TRBD2 matching 12 bases. CDR3 length: 15 amino acids. V was pared by 4 bases and J by 2 bases, with 3 bases of the junction left unmatched. Germline CDR1 and CDR2: SGHTA and FQGNSA. Written as DNA, the CDR3 is TGTGCCAGCAGCTACCGGACTAGCGGGACCTACGAGCAGTACTTC. Its translation: CASSYRTSGTYEQYF.

Details on this clonotype: This may come from a read error, since a much larger clone is one base off. The chain combines TRBV20-1 with TRBJ2-1; 13 bases line up with TRBD2. Germline lookup yields CDR1 DFQATT and CDR2 SNEGSKA (reference sequence). The CDR3 runs to 14 residues. CDR3 residues: CSATGTSGIYEQSF. DNA for the CDR3: TGCAGTGCTACCGGGACTAGCGGGATCTATGAGCAGTCCTTC.

In its sample, this clonotype was seen many times. The chain has TRBV4-1 and TRBJ2-1; D remains unclear. CDR3 length: 15 residues. Trimming pared 0 bases from V and 11 bases from J, leaving 17 bases between. CDR1 is MGHRA and CDR2 is YSYEKL in the germline V gene. The chain's CDR3 is CASSQEGMGRAKQFF. The CDR3 DNA reads TGCGCCAGCAGCCAAGAGGGAATGGGCCGAGCAAAGCAGTTCTTC.